The clone carrying this T cell receptor (beta chain) was found once. The antigen is not known. This specimen belongs to a study of T cell responses to AZD1222 COVID-19 vaccine. In germline, CDR1 is WNHNN, CDR2 SYGVQD (reference sequence). This CDR3 spans 14 amino acids. V was clipped by 6 bases and J by 4 bases, with 16 bases between them. Study results and limitations: A mostly white British donor set with more females was recruited, and clonal diversity was possibly underestimated. With dominance at 160-218 and 743-854, vaccine-associated CD4 TCRs spanned spike.

This table comes from immunoSEQ multiplex PCR, and its TCRdb copy is limited to in-frame clones, with some not included. The data show around 140,000 clones, more than 80% seen once. This sample comprised peripheral blood, obtained on day 0 of AZD1222 vaccination. The chain links TRBV10-1 to TRBJ2-7, with TRBD2 as a possible D gene (5 bases). The sequence was collected from an adult in good health. CDR3 sequence (DNA): TGCGCCAGCAGCCCCGGTTTACGCGGGTACGAGCAGTACTTC. Amino acids: CASSPGLRGYEQYF.